This is a list of T cell receptor beta chains from one sample in a study of vaccination effects on CD4 cells after COVID-19. Measured with immunoSEQ multiplex PCR; TCRdb has only the in-frame clones, and not every one. The data show approximately 74,000 clones, with around four fifths seen just once and more than 0.85% held by the top ten. Antigens of these TCRs are unknown. Sequences were derived from CD4+ T cells from PBMCs cultured with HCoV-OC43 spike peptides, sampled after COVID-19 vaccination. Source of these receptors: a human donor who received a COVID-19 vaccine. CDR3s include the opening cysteine and the closing phenylalanine or tryptophan. The D gene is left open where the match is weak. Clone size, where shown, is once, few, many, or a class for clones that have expanded.

CSARVPAGYTF	TGCAGTGCTAGAGTTCCTGCGGGCTACACCTTC	.	.	TRBV20-1	TRBJ1-2
CASSLAGQSVFAQHF	TGTGCCAGCAGCTTAGCGGGACAGTCGGTTTTCGCCCAGCATTTT	TRBD1	once	TRBV7-8	TRBJ1-5
CASSLEGTYNEQFF	TGTGCCAGCAGCCTCGAGGGGACTTACAATGAGCAGTTCTTC	.	few	TRBV3-1/TRBV3-2	TRBJ2-1
CSASQPGYYGYTF	TGCAGTGCTAGTCAGCCAGGATACTATGGCTACACCTTC	.	.	TRBV20-1	TRBJ1-2
CASSVLGQGNTEAFF	TGTGCCAGCAGCGTACTAGGACAGGGGAACACTGAAGCTTTCTTT	TRBD1	.	TRBV9	TRBJ1-1
CASSIPPGPSAGNTIYF	TGTGCCAGTAGTATTCCCCCGGGACCAAGCGCTGGAAACACCATATATTTT	.	few	TRBV19	TRBJ1-3
CATGQERRETQYF	TGTGCCACTGGACAGGAAAGAAGGGAGACCCAGTACTTC	TRBD1	.	TRBV2	TRBJ2-5
CATSDPGTGEGKLFF	TGTGCCACCAGTGATCCCGGGACAGGGGAAGGAAAACTGTTTTTT	TRBD1	few	TRBV24-1	TRBJ1-4
CATSGKRGRYNEQFF	TGTGCCACCAGTGGGAAGCGGGGGAGATACAATGAGCAGTTCTTC	TRBD2	.	TRBV24-1	TRBJ2-1
CASSYEGAIANEKLFF	TGTGCCAGCAGTTACGAGGGGGCGATAGCTAATGAAAAACTGTTTTTT	TRBD1	.	TRBV6-6	TRBJ1-4
CASSPSKDSFRSGNTIYF	TGTGCCAGCTCACCATCTAAGGACAGCTTCCGATCTGGAAACACCATATATTTT	.	.	TRBV18	TRBJ1-3
CASIGYESNQPQHF	TGTGCCAGCATAGGGTACGAAAGCAATCAGCCCCAGCATTTT	.	.	TRBV6-5	TRBJ1-5
CAWSPLKYRGHGNTIYF	TGTGCCTGGAGTCCTTTAAAATACAGGGGGCACGGAAACACCATATATTTT	TRBD1	.	TRBV30	TRBJ1-3
CASSLEAGYFSGNTIYF	TGTGCCAGCAGCTTAGAGGCAGGATATTTCTCTGGAAACACCATATATTTT	.	few	TRBV11-2	TRBJ1-3
CASSSRTVNYGYTF	TGTGCCAGCAGCTCCCGGACAGTTAACTATGGCTACACCTTC	.	.	TRBV3-1/TRBV3-2	TRBJ1-2
CASSPGVGQETQYF	TGTGCCAGCAGCCCGGGGGTGGGACAAGAGACCCAGTACTTC	.	.	TRBV21-1	TRBJ2-5
CASCTVNSPLHF	TGTGCCAGCTGTACTGTGAATTCACCCCTCCACTTT	.	.	TRBV6-5	TRBJ1-6
CASSLSWDYGYTF	TGTGCCAGCAGCTTGTCCTGGGACTATGGCTACACCTTC	.	.	TRBV5-5	TRBJ1-2
CSVGTISGTKTGNTIYF	TGCAGCGTTGGAACAATCTCCGGGACTAAGACTGGAAACACCATATATTTT	.	.	TRBV29-1	TRBJ1-3
CASRATGELFF	TGTGCCAGCAGGGCTACCGGGGAGCTGTTTTTT	.	.	TRBV2	TRBJ2-2
CASSSPRVGVGKNIQYF	TGTGCCAGTAGTTCCCCGAGGGTCGGGGTTGGCAAAAACATTCAGTACTTC	.	once	TRBV19	TRBJ2-4
CASSVVGTGMNTGELFF	TGTGCCAGCAGCGTAGTCGGGACAGGGATGAACACCGGGGAGCTGTTTTTT	TRBD1	.	TRBV9	TRBJ2-2
CASSQERAAGNTEAFF	TGCGCCAGCAGCCAGGAAAGGGCAGCTGGGAACACTGAAGCTTTCTTT	.	few	TRBV4-1	TRBJ1-1
CASSYGALSNQPQHF	TGTGCCAGCAGTTACGGGGCACTTAGCAATCAGCCCCAGCATTTT	.	.	TRBV6-2/TRBV6-3	TRBJ1-5
CASQESRYIQYF	TGTGCCAGCCAGGAGTCGAGGTACATTCAGTACTTC	.	.	TRBV6-5	TRBJ2-4
CASSVGVINSPLHF	TGTGCCAGCAGTGTGGGTGTCATTAATTCACCCCTCCACTTT	.	.	TRBV2	TRBJ1-6
CASSSDRGDGYTF	TGTGCCAGCAGTTCGGACAGGGGGGATGGCTACACCTTC	TRBD1	.	TRBV7-2	TRBJ1-2
CASSPTSGQVYGYTF	TGTGCCAGCAGTCCTACCTCCGGACAGGTATATGGCTACACCTTC	TRBD1	.	TRBV6-5	TRBJ1-2
CVLRAVGGGGYNEQFF	TGTGTACTCAGGGCGGTCGGTGGAGGGGGTTACAATGAGCAGTTCTTC	.	.	TRBV21-1	TRBJ2-1
CASSWGTGGDTQYF	TGTGCCAGCAGCTGGGGGACCGGCGGGGATACGCAGTATTTT	.	.	TRBV7-9	TRBJ2-3
CASSFSGYNEQFF	TGTGCCAGCAGTTTTTCGGGGTACAATGAGCAGTTCTTC	.	.	TRBV6-2/TRBV6-3	TRBJ2-1
CASSEKGSHHGYTF	TGTGCCAGCAGTGAAAAAGGCAGCCACCATGGCTACACCTTC	.	.	TRBV6-1	TRBJ1-2
CASSREGQGTDTQYF	TGTGCCAGTAGTAGAGAGGGACAGGGGACAGATACGCAGTATTTT	TRBD1	few	TRBV19	TRBJ2-3
CASSPGTDVPLHF	TGTGCCAGCTCACCAGGGACGGACGTACCCCTCCACTTT	.	.	TRBV18	TRBJ1-6
CASSLRRGHEKLFF	TGTGCCAGCAGCCTCCGTCGGGGACATGAAAAACTGTTTTTT	.	.	TRBV7-2	TRBJ1-4
CASSPQGNQPQHF	TGTGCCAGTAGTCCCCAAGGGAATCAGCCCCAGCATTTT	.	.	TRBV19	TRBJ1-5
CASSSGGTGPDTQYF	TGTGCCAGCAGCTCGGGGGGGACAGGACCGGATACGCAGTATTTT	.	.	TRBV28	TRBJ2-3
CASSSQGMNEKLFF	TGTGCCAGCAGCTCACAGGGGATGAACGAAAAACTGTTTTTT	TRBD1	.	TRBV28	TRBJ1-4
CASSVQGNNQPQHF	TGTGCCAGCAGCGTACAGGGGAACAATCAGCCCCAGCATTTT	TRBD1	.	TRBV2	TRBJ1-5
CASSDGTFYGYTF	TGTGCCAGCAGTGACGGGACATTCTATGGCTACACCTTC	.	once	TRBV6-1	TRBJ1-2
CASSLQRGVTDTQYF	TGTGCCAGCAGCTTACAGCGGGGGGTAACAGATACGCAGTATTTT	TRBD2	.	TRBV7-2	TRBJ2-3
CASKNQGVNEKLFF	TGTGCCAGCAAAAACCAGGGGGTTAATGAAAAACTGTTTTTT	TRBD1	.	TRBV2	TRBJ1-4
CASSIRAGRRKGSYNEQFF	TGTGCCAGTAGTATAAGGGCAGGCCGACGAAAAGGGTCCTACAATGAGCAGTTCTTC	.	.	TRBV19	TRBJ2-1
CASSPTQTPTDTQYF	TGTGCCAGCAGTCCCACCCAGACTCCCACAGATACGCAGTATTTT	.	.	TRBV6-5	TRBJ2-3
CSASSPNTEAFF	TGCAGTGCTAGTTCACCAAACACTGAAGCTTTCTTT	.	few	TRBV20-1	TRBJ1-1
CASSQPYNEQFF	TGTGCCAGCAGCCAGCCCTACAATGAGCAGTTCTTC	.	.	TRBV3-1/TRBV3-2	TRBJ2-1
CASSQRSSNEQFF	TGTGCCAGCAGCCAGAGATCCTCTAATGAGCAGTTCTTC	.	.	TRBV14	TRBJ2-1
CASSLFGNSNQPQHF	TGCGCCAGCAGTTTATTCGGCAATAGCAATCAGCCCCAGCATTTT	.	.	TRBV5-1	TRBJ1-5
CASTDMGSTNEKLFF	TGTGCCAGCACAGACATGGGGTCAACTAATGAAAAACTGTTTTTT	.	once	TRBV6-1	TRBJ1-4
CASSVEGAHLGTGEMGELFF	TGTGCCAGCAGCGTAGAGGGGGCGCATTTGGGGACAGGGGAAATGGGGGAGCTGTTTTTT	TRBD1	.	TRBV9	TRBJ2-2
CASRTGGYTDTQYF	TGTGCCAGTAGGACAGGGGGCTACACAGATACGCAGTATTTT	TRBD1	.	TRBV19	TRBJ2-3
CATSEIKGDNQPQHF	TGTGCCACCAGTGAAATCAAGGGGGATAATCAGCCCCAGCATTTT	.	.	TRBV24-1	TRBJ1-5